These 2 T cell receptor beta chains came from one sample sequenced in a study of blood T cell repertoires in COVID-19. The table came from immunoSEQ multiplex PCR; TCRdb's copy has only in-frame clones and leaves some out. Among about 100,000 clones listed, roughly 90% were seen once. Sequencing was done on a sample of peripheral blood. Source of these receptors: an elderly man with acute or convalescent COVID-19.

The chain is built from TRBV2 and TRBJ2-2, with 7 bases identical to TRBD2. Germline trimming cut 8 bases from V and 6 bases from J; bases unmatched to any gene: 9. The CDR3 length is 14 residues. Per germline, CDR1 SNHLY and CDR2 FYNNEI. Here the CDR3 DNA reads TGTGCCAGCTTTGTTACTAGCGCGGCCGGGGAGCTGTTTTTT. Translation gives CASFVTSAAGELFF.

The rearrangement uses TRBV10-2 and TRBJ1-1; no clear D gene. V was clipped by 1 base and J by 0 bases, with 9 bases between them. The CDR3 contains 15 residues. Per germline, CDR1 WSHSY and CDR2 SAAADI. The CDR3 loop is CASSEFPRMNTEAFF. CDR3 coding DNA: TGCGCCAGCAGTGAGTTCCCGAGAATGAACACTGAAGCTTTCTTT.